This TCR beta chain was documented in a study of blood T cell repertoires in COVID-19 (TCRdb year 2020). With respect to the entire study: The collaborator samples originated in the United States, Italy and Spain and spanned the acute and convalescent phases of COVID-19. The dataset comprised deeply sampled blood TCRbeta repertoires from subjects exposed to, actively infected with, or recovered from COVID-19. The repertoires were released in a freely available public database meant as a resource for research on the immune response to SARS-CoV-2. The samples were drawn from the first 160 participants of the ongoing ImmuneRACE study and from 1,254 subjects provided by 6 global collaborators. Nearly every sample came with metadata listing a de-identified subject ID, COVID-19 status, age in years and sex. Where available, HLA class I and class II types were taken from metadata supplied by the sample provider and were not determined by assay-based typing. The prospective study material was composed of cDNA or gDNA derived from T cells, B-cell-depleted T cells, or PBMCs. The paper as a whole reports these results and caveats: Clinical and demographic metadata were provided uncurated, with the amount varying by source and participant.

TCRbeta CDR3 regions were amplified from genomic DNA by means of the immunoSEQ Assay, a bias-controlled multiplex PCR. In the authors' own workflow: Nucleated cell counts per sample were estimated from amplification of reference gene primers within the assay. Sequence reads were collapsed and filtered to measure the absolute abundance of every unique TCRbeta CDR3 rearrangement. For each sample, productive Simpson clonality was calculated as the square root of Simpson's diversity index across productive rearrangements. The table was pulled from immuneACCESS by TCRdb, which kept in-frame rearrangements only. Such tables lose some clones; where checked, under half of the loss comes from unresolved V genes, and the rest has no known cause. V and J calls and clone size are as listed in that table; D and trimming were resolved from the DNA. The sample table holds tens of thousands of clones, of which roughly nine tenths were seen once. In total, the top ten clones hold 1.6% of the sample.

Including cysteine and phenylalanine, the CDR3 has 14 amino acids. Only the CDR3 region is kept as DNA, spanning 42 bases read in frame from base 1. The germline V gene provides CDR1 KGHSH and CDR2 LQKENI. Relative to germline, V is 2 bases shorter and J is 4 bases shorter, with 11 bases between their ends. Regarding this clone: Its antigen is not yet known. It has no much larger one-base neighbor in the sample; base qualities were not kept.

Whole blood was collected in K2EDTA tubes by collaborating institutions according to the institutions' own protocols. For TCRbeta analysis, collaborators shipped samples in one of three forms: frozen whole blood, isolated PBMCs, or DNA extracted from either of those sample types. The origin of this receptor is a man aged 55 to 70 with acute or convalescent COVID-19. The sample was peripheral blood. The sequence is built from TRBV18 and TRBJ2-5; 5 matching bases give a weak D call of TRBD1. The base sequence is TGTGCCAGCTCACCAAACCAGGGCCGAGAGACCCAGTACTTC. The resulting protein is CASSPNQGRETQYF.